These 11 T cell receptor beta chains were all obtained from the same sample, sequenced in a study of CD8 T cells in ankylosing spondylitis. Using its own MiXCR run on the 5' RACE reads, TCRdb lists one record per CDR3 protein. The table records 210,000 or so distinct CDR3 sequences, around 24% of them present only once. The sample consisted of blood, either unsorted or a sorted T cell fraction (not recorded which). All receptors come from a male donor with ankylosing spondylitis or in good health (not recorded which).

This chain links TRBV20-1 with TRBJ2-1; TRBD2 matches 9 bases. The junction had 5 bases not matched to a gene; V was cut back by 0 bases and J by 2 bases. Per germline, CDR1 DFQATT and CDR2 SNEGSKA (reference sequence). The CDR3 loop spans 16 amino acids. CDR3 nucleotide sequence: TGCAGTGCTAGAGATGGCGGGAGGGCTACCTACAATGAGCAGTTCTTC. It translates to CSARDGGRATYNEQFF.

This clonotype came up many times. The V gene is TRBV5-1, the J gene TRBJ1-4, with D uncertain. This CDR3 region has 14 residues. CDR1 is SGHRS and CDR2 is YFSETQ in the germline V gene. The ends were cut back, 5 bases at V and 0 bases at J, with 8 bases in the middle. The CDR3 DNA follows: TGCGCCAGCAGGGTCTCTGCAACTAATGAAAAACTGTTTTTT. It encodes CASRVSATNEKLFF. The entire variable domain, with the rest obtained from reference TRBV5-1 and TRBJ1-4, is as follows: KAGVTQTPRYLIKTRGQQVTLSCSPISGHRSVSWYQQTPGQGLQFLFEYFSETQRNKGNFPGRFSGRQFSNSRSEMNVSTLELGDSALYLCASRVSATNEKLFFGSGTQLSVL.

CDR3 nucleotides: TGCAGTGCTAGAGAGGGCACAGGGCTTAACCAAGAGACCCAGTACTTC. It codes for CSAREGTGLNQETQYF. The chain recombines TRBV20-1 with TRBJ2-5, with D tentatively TRBD1 (6 bases). V was pared by 0 bases and J by 0 bases, with 14 bases between. The germline CDR1 and CDR2 sequences are DFQATT and SNEGSKA (reference sequence). The CDR3 has 16 residues.

This clonotype was observed at least ten times. The CDR3 is CSASRQGYGYTF. The DNA for the CDR3 is TGCAGTGCTAGTCGGCAGGGGTATGGCTACACCTTC. The chain couples TRBV20-1 to TRBJ1-2; a possible D gene is TRBD1 (6 bases). The CDR3 spans 12 residues. The ends were cut back, 3 bases at V and 5 bases at J, with 10 bases in the middle. Per germline, CDR1 DFQATT and CDR2 SNEGSKA (reference sequence).

This clonotype occurred many times. V and J are TRBV4-1 and TRBJ1-4; D unresolved. The CDR3 consists of 17 residues. Germline V gene sequence: CDR1 MGHRA, CDR2 YSYEKL. Trimming shortened V by 1 base and J by 8 bases, and 20 bases separated the two germline ends. The DNA of the CDR3 is TGCGCCAGCAGCCAAGCGTGGAGGGAGGGCTATCCGGAAAAACTGTTTTTT. It is translated as CASSQAWREGYPEKLFF.

This clonotype was detected only a few times. The chain is built from TRBV20-1 and TRBJ1-2; D is unresolved. The CDR3 length is 11 residues. Germline CDR1 reads DFQATT; CDR2 reads SNEGSKA (reference sequence). CDR3 sequence reads: CSPQSNYGYTF. The CDR3 region has the DNA TGCAGCCCACAAAGTAACTATGGCTACACCTTC.

This clonotype has a count of ten or more. The chain couples TRBV6-5 to TRBJ2-2, with no clear D. Germline V gene lookup returns CDR1 MNHEY and CDR2 SVGAGI. Trimming shortened V by 0 bases and J by 3 bases, and 11 bases separated the two germline ends. This CDR3 is built from 16 residues. CDR3 amino acids: CASSYSAGRYTGELFF. The CDR3 coding sequence is TGTGCCAGCAGTTACTCAGCTGGAAGGTACACCGGGGAGCTGTTTTTT.

This clonotype has a count of ten or more. The CDR3 loop is CASTVIAAAGEETQYF. In DNA form, the CDR3 reads TGTGCCAGCACTGTTATCGCGGCCGCCGGGGAGGAGACCCAGTACTTC. The V and J genes are TRBV12-3 or TRBV12-4 and TRBJ2-5; a weak D match, TRBD2 (5 bases). The CDR3 is made up of 16 amino acids. V shed 7 bases and J shed 5 bases, with 23 bases lying between them.

This clonotype was counted at least ten times. This sequence joins TRBV5-1 and TRBJ2-7, with D perhaps TRBD1 (6 bases). This CDR3 is 13 amino acids long. The germline gives CDR1 SGHRS, CDR2 YFSETQ. V was pared by 3 bases and J by 2 bases, with 9 bases between. CDR3 sequence (DNA): TGCGCCAGCAGCTCAGACAGGACCTACGAGCAGTACTTC. Translating gives CASSSDRTYEQYF. The full variable domain, its missing parts supplied by reference TRBV5-1 and TRBJ2-7, is KAGVTQTPRYLIKTRGQQVTLSCSPISGHRSVSWYQQTPGQGLQFLFEYFSETQRNKGNFPGRFSGRQFSNSRSEMNVSTLELGDSALYLCASSSDRTYEQYFGPGTRLTVT.

The J gene is TRBJ1-1, the V gene TRBV3-1; a weak D match, TRBD1 (5 bases). V was cut by 11 bases and J by 1 base, with 20 bases left in between. CDR3 length: 15 residues. The germline V gene has CDR1 LGHDT and CDR2 YNNKEL (reference sequence). CDR3 bases: TGTGCCTCCTGCCAAGAACCAGGGAGGAACACTGAAGCTTTCTTT. This translates into CASCQEPGRNTEAFF. The full variable domain, its missing parts supplied by reference TRBV3-1 and TRBJ1-1, is DTAVSQTPKYLVTQMGNDKSIKCEQNLGHDTMYWYKQDSKKFLKIMFSYNNKELIINETVPNRFSPKSPDKAHLNLHINSLELGDSAVYFCASCQEPGRNTEAFFGQGTRLTVV.

With regard to this clonotype: A clone one base away is much larger, so this may be a read error. The chain has TRBV5-1 and TRBJ2-1; no firm D call. V was clipped by 0 bases and J by 11 bases, with 12 bases between them. The CDR3 spans 13 residues. Germline CDR1 and CDR2: SGHRS and YFSETQ. CDR3 in amino acids: CASSLAPWYKQFF. The CDR3 coding sequence is TGCGCCAGCAGCTTGGCCCCGTGGTATAAGCAGTTCTTC.